The present T cell receptor beta chain was sequenced within a study of T cells in localized non-small cell lung cancer. Broader study findings: Clonality peaked in uninvolved adjacent lung rather than tumor. Owing to sequencing of a solitary tumor region, heterogeneity cannot be discounted. Paired adjacent lung recovered a median about 60 of the top 100 tumor clones. Longer overall survival was associated with a higher density of T cells in the blood.

To note about this clone: Antigen unknown. Other DNA sequences within the sample encode an identical CDR3.

The V gene lost 0 bases and the J gene lost 3 bases, with 3 bases spanning the gap. The CDR3 runs 12 residues. CDR1 and CDR2 (germline): WNHNN, SYGVQD (reference sequence). The method was immunoSEQ multiplex PCR; TCRdb's version includes in-frame clones alone and lacks a portion of them. In the table there are some 90,000 clones, roughly 86% of which are singletons. The rearrangement joins TRBV10-1 to TRBJ2-7; no clear D. The sequencing here drew on peripheral blood, taken before any cancer treatment. The receptor comes from a man aged 35 to 69 with stage I squamous cell lung carcinoma. The DNA for the CDR3 is TGCGCCAGCAGTGAGTCAGGCTACGAGCAGTACTTC. This translates into CASSESGYEQYF.